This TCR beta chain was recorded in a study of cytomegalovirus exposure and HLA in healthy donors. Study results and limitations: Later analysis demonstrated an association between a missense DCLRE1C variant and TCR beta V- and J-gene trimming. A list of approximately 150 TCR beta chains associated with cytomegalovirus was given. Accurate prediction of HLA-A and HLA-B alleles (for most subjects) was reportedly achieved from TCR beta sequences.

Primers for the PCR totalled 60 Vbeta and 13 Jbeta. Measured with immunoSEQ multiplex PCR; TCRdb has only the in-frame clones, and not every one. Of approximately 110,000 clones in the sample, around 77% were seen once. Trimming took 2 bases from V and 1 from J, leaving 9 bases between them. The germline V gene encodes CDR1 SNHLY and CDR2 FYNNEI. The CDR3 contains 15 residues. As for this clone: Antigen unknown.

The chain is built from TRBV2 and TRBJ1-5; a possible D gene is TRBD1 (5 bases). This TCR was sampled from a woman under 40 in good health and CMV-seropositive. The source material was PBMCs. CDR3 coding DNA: TGTGCCAGCAGTGAATGGGGGGTGAGCAATCAGCCCCAGCATTTT. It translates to CASSEWGVSNQPQHF.